The sample holds a few counts of the clone carrying this TCR beta chain. Its antigen remains unknown. In germline, CDR1 is SEHNR, CDR2 FQNEAQ (reference sequence). This CDR3 is built from 13 residues. V lost 4 bases, J lost 4 bases, and 10 bases lay in between. This entry belongs to a study of shared clonotypes between healthy human individuals. Study-level points and caveats: The low donor count limited represented genetic and exposure-history diversity.

Naive CD8 isolation took CD45RO-negative cells positively selected for CCR7 and excluded terminally differentiated effector memory CD45RA+ cells. Produced via immunoSEQ multiplex PCR; TCRdb's table is partial and in-frame only. In the table there are about 2.1 million clones, around 93% of which are singletons. The chain has TRBV7-9 and TRBJ1-1; possibly TRBD1 for D (6 bases). The sample taken for sequencing was naive CD8+ T cells from PBMCs. This clonotype was obtained from a man aged 18 to 29 in good health. Some clones in this sample may be carry-over from other donors' samples. In nucleotides, the CDR3 is TGTGCCAGCAGCTCCACAGGGCCCACTGAAGCTTTCTTT. It encodes CASSSTGPTEAFF.